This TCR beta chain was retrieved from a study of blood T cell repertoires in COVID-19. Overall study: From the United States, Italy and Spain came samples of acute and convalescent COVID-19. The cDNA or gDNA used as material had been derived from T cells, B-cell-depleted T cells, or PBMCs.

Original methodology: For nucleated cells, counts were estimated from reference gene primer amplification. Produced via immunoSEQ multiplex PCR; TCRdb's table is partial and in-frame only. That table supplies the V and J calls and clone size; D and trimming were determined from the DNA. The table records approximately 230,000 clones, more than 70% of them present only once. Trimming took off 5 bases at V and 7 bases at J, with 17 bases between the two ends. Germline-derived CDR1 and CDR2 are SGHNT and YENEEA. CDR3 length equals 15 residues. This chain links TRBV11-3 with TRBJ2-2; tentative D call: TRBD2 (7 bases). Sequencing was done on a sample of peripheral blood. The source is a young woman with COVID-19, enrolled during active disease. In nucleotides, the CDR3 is TGTGCCAGCAGCGCAGGGGCGGGAGCTGGCGGGGAGCTGTTTTTT. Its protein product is CASSAGAGAGGELFF.